These T cell receptor beta chains were read from a single sample in a study of blood T cell repertoires in COVID-19. Clones were read by immunoSEQ multiplex PCR, and TCRdb kept only the in-frame ones, dropping some. Here the sample spans tens of thousands of clones, about 80% being singletons. The sample comprised peripheral blood. Receptors were obtained from a man between 70 and 80 years old with acute or convalescent COVID-19. Both conserved end residues are part of each CDR3. A D gene is named only where the DNA matches it firmly. Only part of the rows carry a size: once, few, many, or a class if the clone is expanded.

TRBV28,TRBJ1-1,13,-,-,TGTGCCAGCAGTTTTGGGCGGACAACTGAAGCTTTCTTT,CASSFGRTTEAFF
TRBV5-1,TRBJ1-3,15,-,-,TGCGCCAGCAGGACAGATTGGAGCTCTGGAAACACCATATATTTT,CASRTDWSSGNTIYF
TRBV19,TRBJ2-7,15,-,-,TGTGCCAGTAGTCTCACCGGGACACTATCATACGAGCAGTACTTC,CASSLTGTLSYEQYF
TRBV29-1,TRBJ2-3,12,-,-,TGCAGCGCCGAAGGCAGGACAGATACGCAGTATTTT,CSAEGRTDTQYF
TRBV9,TRBJ1-3,16,-,-,TGTGCCAGCAGCCACGGGCCCTCAGGGCAAGGAAACACCATATATTTT,CASSHGPSGQGNTIYF
TRBV30,TRBJ1-1,13,-,-,TGTGCCTGGAGTGTATCCACTAGTGGTTGGGCTTTCTTT,CAWSVSTSGWAFF
TRBV6-5,TRBJ2-7,15,TRBD1,-,TGTGCCAGCAGTTACGGGACAGGTTTTTTCTACGAGCAGTACTTC,CASSYGTGFFYEQYF
TRBV27,TRBJ1-5,14,-,-,TGTGCCAGCAGTTTGGGGACACCGAGGGATCCCCAGCATTTT,CASSLGTPRDPQHF
TRBV27,TRBJ1-2,15,-,-,TGTGCCAGCAGTAAGGACAGTCCCTCGATCTATGGCTACACCTTC,CASSKDSPSIYGYTF
TRBV7-2,TRBJ1-3,15,-,-,TGTGCCAGCAGCTTTCCGGGAACCTCTGGAAACACCATATATTTT,CASSFPGTSGNTIYF
TRBV7-2,TRBJ2-5,17,TRBD2,-,TGTGCCAGCAGCTTAGGACGCGGGGGTCTTAGGGGAGAGACCCAGTACTTC,CASSLGRGGLRGETQYF
TRBV6-2/TRBV6-3,TRBJ1-4,13,-,-,TGTGCCAGCAGTTACTCGGAGACCGCTGGCCTGTTTTTT,CASSYSETAGLFF
TRBV6-2/TRBV6-3,TRBJ1-6,15,TRBD1,-,TGTGCCAGCAGCGGACAGGGGGCCTATAATTCACCCCTCCACTTT,CASSGQGAYNSPLHF
TRBV27,TRBJ1-3,15,-,-,TGTGCCAGCAGTTCCCGAAACCGACGAGGGAACACCATATATTTT,CASSSRNRRGNTIYF
TRBV30,TRBJ2-1,14,TRBD2,-,TGTGCCTGGAGTGTGGCGGGGGGGGGAAATGAGCAGTTCTTC,CAWSVAGGGNEQFF
TRBV5-1,TRBJ1-5,15,TRBD1,few,TGCGCCAGCAGCGACGGACAGGGGGGGCATCAGCCCCAGCATTTT,CASSDGQGGHQPQHF
TRBV19,TRBJ2-7,15,-,-,TGTGCCAGTAGTGGACACCCCACGACGGGCTACGAGCAGTACTTC,CASSGHPTTGYEQYF
TRBV24-1,TRBJ2-7,15,-,-,TGTGCCACCAGTGAAACACAGGGCCAGTCCTACGAGCAGTACTTC,CATSETQGQSYEQYF
TRBV7-9,TRBJ1-1,13,-,-,TGTGCCAGCAGCTTAGCCTACCACACTGAAGCTTTCTTT,CASSLAYHTEAFF
TRBV3-1/TRBV3-2,TRBJ1-2,12,TRBD1,-,TGTGCCAGCAGCCGACAGGGCCCTGGCTACACCTTC,CASSRQGPGYTF
TRBV10-1,TRBJ2-1,14,-,-,TGCGCCAGCAGTGGAGATGGGGGGAGTTCAGAGCAGTTCTTC,CASSGDGGSSEQFF
TRBV25-1,TRBJ2-3,17,TRBD2,-,TGTGCCAGCAGTGCGGCACGGCGGGGGGCTAGCACAGATACGCAGTATTTT,CASSAARRGASTDTQYF
TRBV6-2/TRBV6-3,TRBJ2-7,13,-,-,TGTGCCAGCAGTCGGGGGACGGGCACCGAGCAGTACTTC,CASSRGTGTEQYF
TRBV2,TRBJ1-6,15,-,few,TGTGCCAGCAGTGAAGGACAGGCCTATAATTCACCCCTCCACTTT,CASSEGQAYNSPLHF
TRBV7-9,TRBJ1-2,14,TRBD1,-,TGTGCCAGCAGGTATACAGGGGGCGAGGATGGCTACACCTTC,CASRYTGGEDGYTF
TRBV7-2,TRBJ1-2,17,TRBD1,-,TGTGCCAGCAGCGTCCCGGGACAGGGGGCATATGGGGGTGGCTACACCTTC,CASSVPGQGAYGGGYTF
TRBV7-2,TRBJ1-4,13,TRBD1,once,TGTGCCAGCAGCCAGGGGGCGAGGGAAAAACTGTTTTTT,CASSQGAREKLFF
TRBV7-9,TRBJ2-7,15,-,-,TGTGCCAGCAGCTTAGCGACTCCCGGAATGAAGGAGCAGTACTTC,CASSLATPGMKEQYF
TRBV29-1,TRBJ2-2,16,TRBD2,-,TGCAGCATCACCCCGGGACTAGCGGGATTTACCGGGGAGCTGTTTTTT,CSITPGLAGFTGELFF
TRBV29-1,TRBJ1-5,13,-,-,TGCAGCGCTGGAACAGGGTCCAATCAGCCCCAGCATTTT,CSAGTGSNQPQHF
TRBV12-3/TRBV12-4,TRBJ1-2,11,-,-,TGTGCCAGCGGTTCAGACTCTGGCTACACCTTC,CASGSDSGYTF
TRBV19,TRBJ1-4,16,-,few,TGTGCCAGTAGTAGGAAGCGGAATGCCATGGAGGAAAAACTGTTTTTT,CASSRKRNAMEEKLFF
TRBV7-9,TRBJ2-5,15,TRBD1,-,TGTGCCAGCAGCTTAACAGCACAGGGGTCGGAGACCCAGTACTTC,CASSLTAQGSETQYF
TRBV18,TRBJ2-4,17,-,-,TGTGCCAGCTCACCACCGTGGGCCGAACTAGCCAAAAACATTCAGTACTTC,CASSPPWAELAKNIQYF
TRBV6-5,TRBJ2-7,14,TRBD1,-,TGTGCCAGCAGTTACCAGGGGGCAAGAAACGAGCAGTACTTC,CASSYQGARNEQYF
TRBV15,TRBJ1-6,15,-,-,TGTGCCACCAGCAGAGATAGAGCTAATCGTTCACCCCTCCACTTT,CATSRDRANRSPLHF
TRBV4-3,TRBJ1-5,13,-,-,TGCGCCAGCAGCCGCCAGAGCGGCGAGCCCCAGCATTTT,CASSRQSGEPQHF
TRBV6-2/TRBV6-3,TRBJ2-7,17,TRBD2,few,TGTGCCAGCAGTTACTCGTCGGGAGGGATACTAATCTACGAGCAGTACTTC,CASSYSSGGILIYEQYF
TRBV3-1/TRBV3-2,TRBJ2-1,15,-,few,TGTGCCAGCAGCCCACCTTCGAGAAGTAGCAATGAGCAGTTCTTC,CASSPPSRSSNEQFF
TRBV7-2,TRBJ2-5,11,-,-,TGTGCCAGCAGCCTTAAAGAGACCCAGTACTTC,CASSLKETQYF
TRBV19,TRBJ1-2,16,TRBD1,-,TGTGCCAGTAGTATAGGGGTACGGGACAGCACCTATGGCTACACCTTC,CASSIGVRDSTYGYTF
TRBV7-2,TRBJ1-3,16,TRBD1,few,TGTGCCAGCAGCCCGGAAACAGGGGGCTCTGGAAACACCATATATTTT,CASSPETGGSGNTIYF
TRBV19,TRBJ1-6,13,-,-,TGTGCCAGTAGTCGGCAGGGCGATTCACCCCTCCACTTT,CASSRQGDSPLHF
TRBV6-2/TRBV6-3,TRBJ1-5,15,-,-,TGTGCCAGCAGTTTTGGCAGGGTTGGCAATCAGCCCCAGCATTTT,CASSFGRVGNQPQHF
TRBV19,TRBJ1-6,15,-,few,TGTGCCAGTAGCCCCCCCAGGGCAAAGGATTCACCCCTCCACTTT,CASSPPRAKDSPLHF
TRBV19,TRBJ1-2,17,TRBD1,-,TGTGCCAGTAGTATCCGAACAGGGGGCCGGGGTAACTATGGCTACACCTTC,CASSIRTGGRGNYGYTF
TRBV6-5,TRBJ1-5,15,-,-,TGTGCCAGCAGTTTTACAGAAAATAGCAATCAGCCCCAGCATTTT,CASSFTENSNQPQHF
TRBV27,TRBJ1-4,16,TRBD1,-,TGTGCCAGCAGTTTAAAGCAGGGGGCAGCTAATGAAAAACTGTTTTTT,CASSLKQGAANEKLFF
TRBV5-1,TRBJ2-2,15,TRBD1,-,TGCGCCAGCAGCCTTAGAGACAGGGTGGCCGGGGAGCTGTTTTTT,CASSLRDRVAGELFF
TRBV29-1,TRBJ1-1,10,TRBD1,-,TGCAGCGTAATACAGGGGACAGCTTTCTTT,CSVIQGTAFF
TRBV7-6,TRBJ2-5,15,TRBD1,-,TGTGCCAGCAGCGTGACAGGGGGCGCAGGGGAGACCCAGTACTTC,CASSVTGGAGETQYF
TRBV12-3/TRBV12-4,TRBJ2-1,13,-,once,TGTGCCAGCAGTTTATTCGCGAGCAATGAGCAGTTCTTC,CASSLFASNEQFF
TRBV6-2/TRBV6-3,TRBJ1-5,17,TRBD1,-,TGTGCCAGCAGTTTCCCGGAACAGGGGTTTGGCAATCAGCCCCAGCATTTT,CASSFPEQGFGNQPQHF
TRBV9,TRBJ2-3,14,-,-,TGTGCCAGCAGCGTAGTGGCCAGCACAGATACGCAGTATTTT,CASSVVASTDTQYF
TRBV28,TRBJ1-5,12,-,-,TGTGCCAGCAAGCCGAGCAATCAGCCCCAGCATTTT,CASKPSNQPQHF
TRBV28,TRBJ1-3,16,-,-,TGTGCCAGCAGTTTATCAAGTTCAGGGGTTGGAAACACCATATATTTT,CASSLSSSGVGNTIYF
TRBV30,TRBJ2-5,14,TRBD2,once,TGTGCCTGGAGCCGCGGGGGGGCAGGAGAGACCCAGTACTTC,CAWSRGGAGETQYF
TRBV5-1,TRBJ1-5,15,-,once,TGCGCCAGCAGCTTGGACGGGGGAAGCAATCAGCCCCAGCATTTT,CASSLDGGSNQPQHF
TRBV5-4,TRBJ1-1,14,TRBD1,-,TGTGCCAGCAGCCTACAGGGGCCAGTCACTGAAGCTTTCTTT,CASSLQGPVTEAFF
TRBV24-1,TRBJ2-2,19,-,-,TGTGCCACCAGTGCCCCTTTGGGGTCGTCGGGGGAGAACACCGGGGAGCTGTTTTTT,CATSAPLGSSGENTGELFF